This note documents a single TCR beta chain sequence. There are many counts of this clonotype. Its target antigen remains unknown. Per-base qualities were not stored, and no clone one base away is much larger. This record belongs to a study of regulatory T cells in long-lasting Graves disease (dated by TCRdb to 2020 to 2023). For the study in its entirety: Persistent Graves' disease was defined as antithyroid drug treatment for over 5 years with persistently positive TSH receptor autoantibodies. Persistent Graves' disease patients were compared with newly diagnosed Graves' disease patients by peripheral blood TCR sequencing and RNA sequencing. The study was registered as a clinical trial and conducted in China. A total of about 35 samples underwent TCR sequencing: around 13 from persistent and around 20 from newly diagnosed Graves' disease patients. In the clinical cohort, patients with persistent Graves' disease had used antithyroid drugs for an average of about 9.3 years.

The library was obtained by multiplex PCR. The sample was run on an Illumina HiSeq 4000. To build TCR beta libraries, CDR3 regions were amplified by Arm-PCR using iRepertoire HTBI primers. Before sequencing, the PCR products went through gel purification. As for how the authors treated the data: Across samples, roughly 60 TRBV and 13 to 15 TRBJ segments were identified and used for gene usage analysis of CDR3 amino acid clonotypes. Filtered high-quality paired reads were merged into contigs using COPE and FqMerger. BLAST was used to align contigs to the IMGT TRBV, TRBD and TRBJ reference genes, and CDR3 was defined following IMGT. Any clonotype with a frequency above 0.1% was classified as a highly expanded clone. Shannon entropy was used to measure repertoire diversity, and the Gini coefficient was used to measure V-J evenness. A clonotype found in more than one individual was treated as public. Through fastp at Q25 and MiXCR, TCRdb rebuilt clones from the public reads, retaining in-frame beta chains. Here each entry gathers all rows of one CDR3 protein and keeps the most common genes and DNA. TCRdb's processing, not the authors' own work, is the source of the V and J calls. Counted in this sample were 430,000 or so distinct CDR3 sequences; roughly 23% of them appeared once. Of the sample, roughly an eighth is held by the ten largest clones.

On the study overall, not on this receptor specifically: Patients with persistent disease shared more public clonotypes (approximately 2,500) than newly diagnosed patients did (about 970). TRBV28, TRBJ1-2 and TRBJ2-5 were preferentially used in persistent disease, while TRBV20-1 and TRBJ2-1 were favored in newly diagnosed disease. Sequencing and analysis were restricted to the TCR beta chain. Compared with newly diagnosed patients, persistent Graves' disease patients had lower TCR Shannon entropy and fewer highly expanded clones, which suggests clonal expansion. The authors acknowledged the small sample size as a limitation that may reduce accuracy. The study examined only peripheral blood because the primary lesion, thyroid tissue, could not be accessed.

The meaning of the sample's time point label: persistent/refractory GD, antithyroid drugs over 5 years with positive TRAb. For both TCR sequencing and RNA sequencing, RNA was extracted from PBMCs in TRIzol. The diagnosis of Graves' disease was made according to American Thyroid Association guidelines. Patients for the study were recruited at an endocrinology department in Xi'an, China. Each patient gave 7.5 to 10 milliliters of peripheral blood, collected in an EDTA anticoagulant tube. Ficoll Paque Plus density gradient separation was used to isolate PBMCs, and no additional T cell sorting was done. An Agilent 2100 Bioanalyzer and agarose gel were used to check RNA quality, while a NanoDrop 2000 measured RNA concentration. The trim is 2 bases for V and 3 bases for J, with a gap of 14 bases between the germline ends. The CDR3 holds 15 amino acids from the cysteine to the phenylalanine. Only CDR3 DNA remains: 45 bases, in frame from the first base.

The chain is made from TRBV12-3 or TRBV12-4 and TRBJ2-7; a tentative D call is TRBD1 (5 bases match). The sample consisted of peripheral blood mononuclear cells (PBMCs), taken when the disease was refractory, from a patient treated with antithyroid drugs. The source is a female donor with Graves disease. The sequence in DNA is TGTGCCAGCAGTTTACGACAGACCCCGATCTACGAGCAGTACTTC. The resulting protein is CASSLRQTPIYEQYF.